The next 27 T cell receptor beta chains were all read from a single sample in a study of T cell responses to AZD1222 COVID-19 vaccine (dated by TCRdb to the early 2020s). Library method: the immunoSEQ multiplex PCR assay. Not all clones reach the TCRdb copy of this immuneACCESS table, which keeps in-frame sequences only. Checked studies attribute under half of the gap to unresolved V genes and leave the rest unexplained. The sample profile shows about 150,000 clones; approximately 90% of them were found once. Of the sample, around 2.9% is held by the ten largest clones. This specimen's time point label, interpreted: baseline before first vaccination. Specimen: peripheral blood, collected on day 0 of AZD1222 vaccination. Receptor source: an adult in good health.

This chain uses TRBV7-9 with TRBJ2-2; D is undetermined. Germline V CDR1 and CDR2: SEHNR, FQNEAQ (reference sequence). V dropped 5 bases and J dropped 4 bases, with 8 bases sitting between them. This CDR3 has 13 residues. CDR3 residues: CASSESPTGELFF. CDR3 in DNA: TGTGCCAGCAGCGAAAGTCCCACCGGGGAGCTGTTTTTT.

The rearrangement links TRBV21-1 to TRBJ2-7; whether TRBD2, the table's D call, matches the DNA was not checked. TRBV21-1 is deemed a pseudogene. There are 11 residues in the CDR3. CDR3 residues: CASSKRYEQYF. In DNA form, the CDR3 reads TGTGCCAGCAGCAAGAGGTACGAGCAGTACTTC.

As concerns this clone: The same CDR3 arises from other DNA sequences in this sample as well. This chain uses TRBV12-3 or TRBV12-4 with TRBJ2-2; no clear D. The CDR3 is 12 amino acids. V dropped 4 bases and J dropped 2 bases, with 2 bases sitting between them. The CDR3 DNA reads as TGTGCCAGCAGTTATAACACCGGGGAGCTGTTTTTT. This gives the protein CASSYNTGELFF.

The V gene is TRBV4-2, the J gene TRBJ1-2; D might be TRBD1 (5 bases). CDR1 and CDR2 (germline): LGHNA, YNFKEQ. This CDR3 is built from 16 residues. With 2 bases removed from V and 4 bases from J, the gap between germline ends came to 17 bases. The CDR3 nucleotides read TGTGCCAGCAGCCAACCCGGGACGGGGATTCTCTATGGCTACACCTTC. Translated, it gives CASSQPGTGILYGYTF.

The rearrangement links TRBV19 to TRBJ1-6; D might be TRBD1 (5 bases). Germline assignment: CDR1 LNHDA and CDR2 SQIVND (reference sequence). With 3 bases removed from V and 10 bases from J, the gap between germline ends came to 16 bases. This CDR3 contains 15 residues. The CDR3 DNA follows: TGTGCCAGTAGTATCGGGGCAGCTCGGGGATCACCCCTCCACTTT. Protein sequence: CASSIGAARGSPLHF.

The chain has TRBV2 and TRBJ2-7, with 7 bases matching TRBD1. Germline CDR1 SNHLY, CDR2 FYNNEI. V was clipped by 5 bases and J by 2 bases; unmatched bases: 15. CDR3 size: 17 residues. The CDR3 DNA sequence: TGTGCCAGCAGTTTAACGCCGGGACAGCGGATAACCTACGAGCAGTACTTC. Its translation is CASSLTPGQRITYEQYF.

The rearrangement links TRBV7-2 to TRBJ1-1; D is uncertain. Trimming removed 5 bases from V and 1 base from J, with 11 bases in between. The germline gives CDR1 SGHTA, CDR2 FQGNSA. The CDR3 runs 14 residues. CDR3 amino acids: CASSQEPENTEAFF. CDR3 sequence (DNA): TGTGCCAGCAGCCAAGAACCAGAGAACACTGAAGCTTTCTTT.

CDR3 residues: CASSSEGASGYTF. The CDR3 DNA reads as TGTGCCAGCAGTAGCGAGGGGGCTAGTGGCTACACCTTC. V gene TRBV6-5 combines with J gene TRBJ1-2; 7 nucleotides line up with TRBD1. The CDR3 spans 13 residues. Germline V CDR1 and CDR2: MNHEY, SVGAGI. Trimming took 5 bases from V and 7 from J; bases not matched to a gene: 7.

Here the CDR3 DNA reads TGCGCCAGCAGCTTGGTACGGGGGAGTAGCACAGATACGCAGTATTTT. Its protein product is CASSLVRGSSTDTQYF. The chain is built from TRBV5-1 and TRBJ2-3, with TRBD2 as a possible D gene (6 bases). V lost 0 bases to trimming and J lost 0 bases, with 11 bases between them. CDR1 and CDR2 from the germline V gene are SGHRS and YFSETQ. The CDR3 has 16 residues.

The CDR3 spells CASTRQGSGTQYF. As DNA, the CDR3 is TGTGCCAGTACCCGACAGGGTAGTGGGACCCAGTACTTC. The chain recombines TRBV19 with TRBJ2-5; 7 nucleotides agree with TRBD1. The J segment lost 7 bases and the V segment lost 7 bases, leaving 9 bases of the junction unmatched. The CDR3 is 13 residues long. Looked up from germline, CDR1 is LNHDA and CDR2 is SQIVND (reference sequence).

The chain combines TRBV7-9 with TRBJ2-2; 7 bases map to TRBD1. This CDR3 spans 15 amino acids. Germline assignment: CDR1 SEHNR and CDR2 FQNEAQ (reference sequence). V was pared by 5 bases and J by 4 bases, with 7 bases of the junction left unmatched. The CDR3 bases are TGTGCCAGCAGCCCTTGGACAGGAGCCACCGGGGAGCTGTTTTTT. Translation: CASSPWTGATGELFF.

J is TRBJ2-7 and V is TRBV5-1, with D maybe TRBD1 (5 bases). V was pared by 3 bases and J by 0 bases, with 13 bases between. The CDR3 is made up of 15 amino acids. Germline CDR1 SGHRS, CDR2 YFSETQ. This CDR3 is CASSSSGLLSYEQYF. Here the CDR3 DNA reads TGCGCCAGCAGCTCGTCAGGGCTACTCTCCTACGAGCAGTACTTC.

The table lists this clone with a few counts. The rearrangement joins TRBV7-3 to TRBJ2-2; 11 bases fit TRBD2. The V and J ends lost 3 bases and 5 bases, in that order; junction bases with no gene match: 11. This CDR3 has 18 residues. Germline loops: CDR1 SGHTA, CDR2 FQGTGA. The CDR3 loop reads CASSFPEGLADNTGELFF. DNA for the CDR3: TGTGCCAGCAGCTTCCCCGAGGGACTAGCGGACAATACCGGGGAGCTGTTTTTT.

The chain combines TRBV14 with TRBJ2-7; 9 nucleotides agree with TRBD2. Germline assignment: CDR1 SGHDN and CDR2 FVKESK. The length of the CDR3 is 15 residues. V gave up 3 bases and J gave up 5 bases; unmatched junction bases: 8. The CDR3, as DNA: TGTGCCAGCAGCCACCCCCAGCGGGGGGTCAACGAGCAGTACTTC. Translating gives CASSHPQRGVNEQYF.

CDR3 amino acids: CARSEPGGRRSNYGYTF. CDR3 in DNA: TGTGCCAGAAGCGAGCCGGGGGGCAGGCGGTCTAACTATGGCTACACCTTC. This sequence joins TRBV7-5 and TRBJ1-2. TRBV7-5 is classified as a pseudogene. The CDR3 has 17 amino acids.

The V call is TRBV14, the J call TRBJ1-5; no clear D gene. The CDR3 has 13 residues. CDR1 and CDR2 (germline): SGHDN, FVKESK. Trimming took off 4 bases at V and 6 bases at J, with 10 bases between the two ends. The chain's CDR3 is CASSPGDSQPQHF. The CDR3 DNA reads as TGTGCCAGCAGCCCCGGGGATTCTCAGCCCCAGCATTTT. Based on the CDR3 plus reference TRBV14 and TRBJ1-5, the full variable domain is EAGVTQFPSHSVIEKGQTVTLRCDPISGHDNLYWYRRVMGKEIKFLLHFVKESKQDESGMPNNRFLAERTGGTYSTLKVQPAELEDSGVYFCASSPGDSQPQHFGDGTRLSIL.

This chain joins TRBV2 and TRBJ1-2; 10 nucleotides agree with TRBD1. The V and J ends lost 1 base and 8 bases, in that order; junction bases with no gene match: 16. CDR1 and CDR2 (germline): SNHLY, FYNNEI. This CDR3 spans 18 amino acids. CDR3 protein: CASSEDRSDRGFLKGYTF. CDR3 in DNA: TGTGCCAGCAGTGAAGATCGGTCGGACAGGGGGTTTTTGAAAGGCTACACCTTC.

Notes on this clone: At one end the junction does not follow the germline gene, possibly because of a read error. J is TRBJ2-2 and V is TRBV9; D perhaps matches TRBD2 (6 bases). The germline V gene has CDR1 SGDLS and CDR2 YYNGEE. This CDR3 contains 15 residues. As DNA, the CDR3 is TGTGCCAGCAGCGTAGCTACAGGAGATATCGGGGGGCTGTTTTTT. This codes for CASSVATGDIGGLFF.

CDR3 nucleotides: TGTGCCAGCAGCCAAGATAGGGGCACCCCCACAGATACGCAGTATTTT. Translation gives CASSQDRGTPTDTQYF. The chain joins TRBV14 to TRBJ2-3, with a tentative D call TRBD1 (5 bases). The germline V and J ends were trimmed by 0 bases and 2 bases, with 12 bases remaining between them. The germline gives CDR1 SGHDN, CDR2 FVKESK. The CDR3 runs to 16 residues.

This clone turned up a few times. This rearrangement joins TRBV28 to TRBJ1-2, with 7 bases fitting TRBD1. V was clipped by 6 bases and J by 6 bases; unmatched bases: 16. Germline V CDR1 and CDR2: MDHEN, SYDVKM. This CDR3 has 16 residues. The CDR3 protein is CASSYAASGGGNGYTF. The CDR3 DNA is TGTGCCAGCAGCTACGCTGCCTCTGGAGGGGGCAATGGCTACACCTTC.

The chain combines TRBV19 with TRBJ1-3; no firm D call. Trimming left V 8 bases short and J 0 bases short, with 11 bases between. CDR1 is LNHDA, CDR2 SQIVND, per germline (reference sequence). The CDR3 runs 14 residues. DNA of the CDR3: TGTGCCAGTTGGTCAGCCTACTCTGGAAACACCATATATTTT. The encoded protein is CASWSAYSGNTIYF. Full variable domain (rest looked up from reference TRBV19 and TRBJ1-3): DGGITQSPKYLFRKEGQNVTLSCEQNLNHDAMYWYRQDPGQGLRLIYYSQIVNDFQKGDIAEGYSVSREKKESFPLTVTSAQKNPTAFYLCASWSAYSGNTIYFGEGSWLTVV.

The V call is TRBV4-2, the J call TRBJ1-4; possible D gene TRBD1, 6 bases. From germline, CDR1 is LGHNA and CDR2 YNFKEQ. V gave up 1 base and J gave up 8 bases, with 14 bases separating them. The CDR3 runs to 15 residues. CDR3 loop: CASSQVGGLEEKLFF. As DNA, the CDR3 is TGTGCCAGCAGCCAAGTTGGGGGGCTGGAGGAAAAACTGTTTTTT.

The chain links TRBV19 to TRBJ2-5; 11 nucleotides align to TRBD2. This CDR3 has 14 amino acids. Trimming took 4 bases from V and 2 from J; bases not matched to a gene: 0. Germline V gene data show CDR1 as LNHDA and CDR2 as SQIVND (reference sequence). CDR3 sequence: CASSTSGGQETQYF. The CDR3 region has the DNA TGTGCCAGTAGTACTAGCGGGGGGCAAGAGACCCAGTACTTC.

The chain employs TRBV7-8 and TRBJ1-2; 9 positions match TRBD1. The CDR3 runs to 18 residues. Trimming removed 3 bases from V and 2 bases from J; junction bases left unmatched: 13. Germline loops: CDR1 SGHVS, CDR2 FQNEAQ. CDR3 in amino acids: CASSFTKTGGEGNYGYTF. The DNA of the CDR3 is TGTGCCAGCAGCTTTACTAAGACAGGGGGTGAGGGAAACTATGGCTACACCTTC. Variable domain in full (rest from reference TRBV7-8 and TRBJ1-2): GAGVSQSPRYKVAKRGQDVALRCDPISGHVSLFWYQQALGQGPEFLTYFQNEAQLDKSGLPSDRFFAERPEGSVSTLKIQRTQQEDSAVYLCASSFTKTGGEGNYGYTFGSGTRLTVV.

This chain links TRBV10-3 with TRBJ2-7, with a tentative D call TRBD2 (6 bases). Per the germline V gene, CDR1 is ENHRY and CDR2 is SYGVKD. The length of the CDR3 is 14 residues. V was clipped by 6 bases and J by 2 bases, with 14 bases between them. The CDR3 region has the DNA TGTGCCATCAGGCGGACTGGGGGGACCTACGAGCAGTACTTC. As protein: CAIRRTGGTYEQYF.

The chain recombines TRBV24-1 with TRBJ2-5; possibly TRBD1 or TRBD2 for D (6 bases each). The CDR3 has 15 amino acids. The germline V and J ends were trimmed by 2 bases and 7 bases, with 16 bases remaining between them. Germline CDR1 is KGHDR and CDR2 is SFDVKD. The CDR3 loop is CATSDSGEVGLTQYF. In DNA, the CDR3 is TGTGCCACCAGTGATTCAGGGGAGGTCGGGCTGACCCAGTACTTC.

The chain couples TRBV7-8 to TRBJ2-5; 7 bases are shared with TRBD1. The V segment lost 1 base and the J segment 3 bases; nucleotides outside the gene matches: 8. Germline V gene lookup returns CDR1 SGHVS and CDR2 FQNEAQ. This CDR3 is built from 16 residues. CDR3 amino acids: CASSLVRGTGEETQYF. The CDR3 DNA is TGTGCCAGCAGCTTAGTAAGGGGTACAGGGGAAGAGACCCAGTACTTC.